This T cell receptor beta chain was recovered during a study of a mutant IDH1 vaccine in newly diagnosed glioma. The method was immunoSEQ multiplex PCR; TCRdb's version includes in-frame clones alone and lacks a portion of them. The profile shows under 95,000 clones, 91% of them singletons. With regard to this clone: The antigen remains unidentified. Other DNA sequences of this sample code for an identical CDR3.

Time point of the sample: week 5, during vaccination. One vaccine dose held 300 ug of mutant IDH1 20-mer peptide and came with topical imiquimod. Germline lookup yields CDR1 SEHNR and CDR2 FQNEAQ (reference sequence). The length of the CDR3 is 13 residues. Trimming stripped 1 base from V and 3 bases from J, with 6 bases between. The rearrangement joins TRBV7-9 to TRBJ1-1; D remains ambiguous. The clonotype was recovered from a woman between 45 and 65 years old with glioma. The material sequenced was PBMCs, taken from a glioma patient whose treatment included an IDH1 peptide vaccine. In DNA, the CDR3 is TGTGCCAGCAGCTTAGGTCAGTACACTGAAGCTTTCTTT. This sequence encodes CASSLGQYTEAFF.